Many counts were recorded for the clone carrying this TCR beta chain. What it binds is not known. This entry belongs to a study of identical twins. CDR1 is SEHNR, CDR2 FQNEAQ, per germline (reference sequence). Trimming shortened V by 5 bases and J by 1 base, and 11 bases separated the two germline ends. This CDR3 is built from 14 residues. TCRdb redid the calling of the 5' RACE reads with MiXCR, one entry per CDR3 protein. The sample carries 200,000 to 300,000 distinct CDR3 sequences, 9.5% to 15% recorded once. Study-level findings and limits: Insertion counts were lower in abundant cord blood beta clonotypes, a trend that memory repertoires did not show. The presence of invariant MAIT and iNKT cells could partly confound analyses of zero-insertion sequences.

These data are also associated with another study on yellow fever vaccine responses in identical twins. That work contributes: Reportedly, the response of twins' T cells to the vaccine seemed partly convergent, partly personalized.

The receptor was isolated from a woman younger than 35 in good health. V usage is TRBV7-9 and J usage is TRBJ1-1; D is uncertain. Sequencing was performed on memory (CD45RO+) T cells sorted from blood. The CDR3 reads CASSPSRANTEAFF. CDR3 in DNA: TGTGCCAGCAGCCCCTCGAGAGCGAACACTGAAGCTTTCTTT.